This section outlines one T cell receptor (beta chain) sequence together with its context. Its antigen remains unidentified. Since a much larger clone is just one base distant, this may be a read error. This CDR3 has 14 residues. Germline CDR1 is DFQATT and CDR2 is SNEGSKA (reference sequence). No cell sorting was done before RNA was extracted from the tissue. Newly diagnosed lung cancer patients had thoracic surgery in China, August–late 2014, without prior chemotherapy. This sample was included in a study of tumor and adjacent non-tumor tissue in lung cancer. Study information: The cohort had about a dozen adenocarcinoma, a couple of squamous cell and 1 small cell patients. On average, productive TCRbeta reads reached a few million per sample.

Points from the study as a whole: Significantly higher TCR diversity was found in tumor than normal lung.

Three rounds of nested PCR, following a modified ARM-PCR protocol, produced the TCRbeta library. One entry per CDR3 protein results from TCRdb running MiXCR on the multiplex PCR reads. The sample lists about 120,000 distinct CDR3 sequences; approximately 66% were seen once. Sequenced input: lung tumor tissue. The chain joins TRBV20-1 to TRBJ2-3; 7 bases are a match to TRBD1. The receptor comes from a young man with non-small cell lung cancer. The DNA for the CDR3 is TGCAGTGCCCAGACAGGGATTAGCATAGATACGCAGTATTTT. It codes for CSAQTGISIDTQYF.